This T cell receptor beta chain came from a study of CD8+ T cells in alopecia areata. The sample holds one count of this clone. Its cognate antigen is unknown. The treatment is: oral pan-JAK inhibitor, 5-10 mg twice daily. The investigators collected lesional scalp punch biopsies and peripheral blood from alopecia areata patients. Study observations and caveats: Lesional scalp exceeded normal scalp in clonality, especially in alopecia totalis/universalis. Having just one nonresponder leaves the connection between baseline CD8+ expansion and response unresolved.

CDR1 and CDR2 from the germline V gene are SQVTM and ANQGSEA. The CDR3 has 11 amino acids. V was clipped by 4 bases and J by 0 bases, with 3 bases between them. RNA, once extracted, was reverse transcribed into cDNA for use as the sequencing template. Profiling relied on immunoSEQ multiplex PCR, and the TCRdb table lists in-frame clones only, not all of them. The sample lists some 150,000 clones; about 85% were seen once. The receptor's source is a human donor with alopecia areata. The rearrangement uses TRBV29-1 and TRBJ1-1; D remains unclear. The sample was CD8+ T cells sorted from blood, taken at week 4, from a patient treated with tofacitinib. DNA for the CDR3: TGCAGCGTTGCAATGAACACTGAAGCTTTCTTT. This sequence encodes CSVAMNTEAFF.